The clone carrying this T cell receptor beta chain has only a few counts. The table came from immunoSEQ multiplex PCR; TCRdb's copy has only in-frame clones and leaves some out. The data show under 350,000 clones, approximately 90% seen once. These data come from a study of blood T cell repertoires in COVID-19. V lost 1 base and J 0 bases, leaving 8 bases between the germline ends. CDR1 SGHNT and CDR2 YENEEA come from the germline V gene. This CDR3 has 15 amino acids. This receptor was obtained from a man aged 40-50 years with acute or convalescent COVID-19. The V gene is TRBV11-3, the J gene TRBJ2-3; no clear D. The sample was peripheral blood. In DNA form, the CDR3 reads TGTGCCAGCAGCTTAGGAGTTACTAGCACAGATACGCAGTATTTT. Translation gives CASSLGVTSTDTQYF.